Below, one TCR beta chain is given with its context. No cognate antigen has been identified for it. Base qualities are not recorded, but no much larger clone differs from it by a single base. There are 16 amino acids in the CDR3, from cysteine to phenylalanine inclusive. Only the CDR3 region is kept as DNA, spanning 48 bases read in frame from base 1. The germline V gene (reference sequence) specifies MNHEY as CDR1 and SMNVEV as CDR2. V loses 5 bases at its end and J loses 0 bases; junction bases beyond the gene matches: 10. TCR CDR3 regions were amplified from genomic DNA by multiplex PCR using the deep immunoSEQ assay. Extracted genomic DNA from each cell subset was distributed evenly across all wells of several immunoSEQ 96-well plates, and each plate was treated as a replicate. For sorted subsets, each replicate PCR was loaded with 200 to 250 ng genomic DNA, equivalent to 25,000 to 35,000 T cell genomes. Purified libraries were measured with a Qubit 3.0 fluorometer, size-checked on a Bioanalyzer 2100, and measured again with the KAPA Library Quantification kit. Every immunoSEQ 96-well plate was sequenced on a separate single-read 150-cycle Illumina NextSeq 550 flow cell. As for how the authors treated the data: Because only junctional sequences without quality scores were contained in the immunoSEQ output, filtering matching that applied to full-length reads could not be performed. To assign V/J genes and CDR3, sequences were annotated using PyIR, a Python wrapper for IgBLAST v1.9, with IMGT germline references. Reads were removed for weak V/J assignments (E-value above 1e-6), missing CDR3, stop codons, out-of-frame junctions, or ambiguous translated residues. V3J clonotypes were defined as sequences sharing the same inferred V gene, J gene, and CDR3 amino acid sequence. Percentage overlap between repertoires was computed as shared unique clonotypes divided by the size of the smaller repertoire. RTK rarefaction, the Chao1 estimator, and Recon v2.1 estimates of unobserved clonotypes were used to assess repertoire richness. Generation probabilities were computed with OLGA for all TCRbeta clonotypes obtained by the gDNA method from several donors. TCRdb took this table from immuneACCESS and kept in-frame rearrangements with V and J called. Such tables lack part of the clones; where checked against another copy, unresolved V genes explain under half of the gap, and the rest is unexplained. The V and J calls and clone size are taken from that table; D and trimming were inferred from the DNA. The sample contains about 2 million clones, 85% to 95% of them found a single time. The ten largest clones represent more than 0.95% of the sample.

CD8 naive samples consisted of CD45RO-negative cells that were positively selected for CCR7, yielding a CD45RA+CCR7+ population without TemRA cells. The donors were healthy, HIV-negative adults who had no recently reported acute infections or vaccinations. Only Caucasian adults living in Nashville, Tennessee, USA were represented among the donors. Blood was collected by leukapheresis, and PBMCs were isolated by Ficoll-Histopaque density gradient centrifugation and then cryopreserved in liquid nitrogen vapor phase. Analytical flow cytometry was used to check the purity and quantity of each magnetically sorted T cell population. Genomic DNA was isolated from each sorted fraction and quantified by UV absorbance on a Nanodrop 2000c. These data originate in a study of shared clonotypes between healthy human individuals (TCRdb year 2020). Study-level background: The cohort included a few men and a couple of women between 18 and 49 years of age. For each donor, CD4 naive and CD4 memory were each run on three plates, CD8 naive on two plates, and CD8 memory on one plate. To estimate repertoire size and how much clonotype sharing occurs between individuals, the study deeply sequenced the blood TCR repertoires of a handful of healthy adults. Different laboratories and diverse techniques were used to prepare libraries and sequence TCR repertoires, to increase sequencing depth and limit assay-specific biases. Leukapheresis yielded between about 0.94 and 9.5 billion PBMCs per donor. Overall study outcomes, separate from this receptor: Even with the large sequencing depth, rarefaction of the sorted-subset datasets indicated that sequencing was incomplete. Based on pairwise subsampling, the degree of clonotype sharing among donors was expected to be affected by sequencing depth. The genetic and exposure-history diversity represented was limited by the small number of donors. Compared with non-shared clonotypes, the clonotypes found in all four sorted-subset donors had higher generation probabilities. Across a few donors, approximately 5% of naive CD4, approximately 3.6% of naive CD8, roughly 2.3% of memory CD4, and approximately 0.42% of memory CD8 clonotypes were shared. Estimated clonotype richness was generally larger for naive than for memory subsets. Sampling was restricted to blood, and TCR repertoires in tissues likely differ from the TCR repertoires found in blood.

Recombination connected TRBV27 to TRBJ2-7; 7 bases in between match TRBD2. The specimen sequenced was naive CD8+ T cells sorted from blood. Read against the paper, the sample's cell subset or site label means: CD45RA+CCR7+. The origin of this receptor is a man between 18 and 35 years old in good health. The DNA reads as follows: TGTGCCAGCAGTCCCCTAGGGGCGGGAGTCTCCTACGAGCAGTACTTC. Translation gives CASSPLGAGVSYEQYF.